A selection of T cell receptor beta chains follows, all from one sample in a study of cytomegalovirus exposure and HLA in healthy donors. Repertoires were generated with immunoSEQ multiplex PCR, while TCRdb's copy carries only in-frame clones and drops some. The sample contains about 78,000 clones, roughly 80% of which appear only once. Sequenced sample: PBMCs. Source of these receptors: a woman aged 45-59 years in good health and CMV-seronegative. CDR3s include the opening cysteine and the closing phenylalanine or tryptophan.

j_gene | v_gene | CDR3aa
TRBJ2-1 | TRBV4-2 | CASSPLDGRAGDEQFF
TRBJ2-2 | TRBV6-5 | CASRFSTNTGELFF
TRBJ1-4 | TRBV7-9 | CASSLSEGGNEKLFF
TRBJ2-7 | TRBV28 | CASSLPGLGGYEQYF
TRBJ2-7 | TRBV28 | CASSHPGNYEQYF
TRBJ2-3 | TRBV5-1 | CASSLVSSGTDTQYF
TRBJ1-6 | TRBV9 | CASSTYGGSSSPLHF
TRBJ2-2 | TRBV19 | CASSGGILAGGNTGELFF
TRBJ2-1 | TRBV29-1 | CSGALAGGVNEQFF
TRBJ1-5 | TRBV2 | CASSEGWTEDVSQPQHF
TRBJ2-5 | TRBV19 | CASSGLSGTQYF
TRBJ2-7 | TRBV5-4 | CASSLGSYFRGYEQYF
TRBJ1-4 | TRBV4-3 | CASSHLGEGANEKLFF
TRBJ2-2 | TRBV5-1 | CASSLAGQRNTGELFF
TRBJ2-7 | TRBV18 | CASSRNPAPPGGLSFSYEQYF
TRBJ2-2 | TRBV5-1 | CASSSRDRVGTGELFF